The clone carrying this T cell receptor (beta chain) was seen more than once but under ten times. The antigen is unknown. The germline CDR1 and CDR2 sequences are KGHSH and LQKENI. Trimming left V 3 bases short and J 0 bases short, with 9 bases between. CDR3 length: 15 amino acids. The sample originates from a study of cytomegalovirus exposure and HLA in healthy donors. Regarding the study as a whole: In a later analysis, parvovirus B19, influenza, CMV and Epstein-Barr virus appeared linked to several top co-occurrence clusters. According to a later analysis, donors in an Asian-associated ancestry cluster reportedly had fewer N-insertions than the roughly 640-donor mean. Cytomegalovirus association was listed for around 180 TCR beta chains. CMV serostatus was the only recorded immune exposure for donors.

Primers included in the PCR were 60 Vbeta and 13 Jbeta primers. Using immunoSEQ multiplex PCR, the repertoire was profiled, and TCRdb retains in-frame clones only, with some absent. The sample has roughly 230,000 clones, approximately 84% seen once. Sequenced material: PBMCs. This chain connects TRBV18 to TRBJ1-3; a possible D gene is TRBD1 (6 bases). This receptor was identified in a girl aged 2 to 9 in good health and CMV-seronegative. The CDR3 coding sequence is TGTGCCAGCTCACCTACAGGGCCCTCTGGAAACACCATATATTTT. Translating it yields CASSPTGPSGNTIYF.